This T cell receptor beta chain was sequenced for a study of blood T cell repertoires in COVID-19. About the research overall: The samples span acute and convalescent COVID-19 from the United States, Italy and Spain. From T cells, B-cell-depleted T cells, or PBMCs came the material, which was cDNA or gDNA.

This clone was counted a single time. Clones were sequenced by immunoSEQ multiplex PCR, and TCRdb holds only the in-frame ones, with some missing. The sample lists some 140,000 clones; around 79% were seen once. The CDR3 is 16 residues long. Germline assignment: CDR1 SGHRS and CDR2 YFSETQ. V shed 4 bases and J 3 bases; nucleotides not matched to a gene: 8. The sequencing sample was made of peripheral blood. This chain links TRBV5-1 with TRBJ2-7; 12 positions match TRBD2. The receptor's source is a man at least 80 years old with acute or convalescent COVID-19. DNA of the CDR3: TGCGCCAGCAGCCCTGGGACTAGCGGGTCGGTCTACGAGCAGTACTTC. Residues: CASSPGTSGSVYEQYF.